Sequencing of this TCR beta chain was carried out in a study of blood T cell repertoires in COVID-19. Background on the study: Sites in the United States, Italy and Spain provided acute and convalescent COVID-19 samples. PBMCs, B-cell-depleted T cells, or T cells provided the cDNA or gDNA that made up the material.

The CDR3 runs to 17 residues. V was clipped by 0 bases and J by 2 bases; unmatched bases: 7. Authors' processing steps: Amplification of reference gene primers was used by the study to estimate nucleated cell counts. Profiling relied on immunoSEQ multiplex PCR, and the TCRdb table lists in-frame clones only, not all of them. Clone size and V and J calls were adopted from that table, with D and trimming inferred from the DNA. The sample consists of about 270,000 clones, roughly 85% of them appearing once. This clone was seen just once. Sample: peripheral blood. The sequence derives from a young woman with acute or convalescent COVID-19. The chain links TRBV23-1 to TRBJ1-5; 7 nucleotides match TRBD1. TRBV23-1 is an ORF for which the function is uncertain. CDR3 protein: CASSQSARGSGNQPQHF. The DNA for the CDR3 is TGCGCCAGCAGTCAATCCGCCAGGGGGAGCGGCAATCAGCCCCAGCATTTT.